Reported below is one T cell receptor beta chain. The data are from a study of control samples from healthy donors and cancer patients. There are 14 residues in the CDR3. J lost 8 bases, V lost 5 bases, and 6 bases had no gene match. Germline CDR1 reads SGHTA; CDR2 reads FQGNSA. The method was immunoSEQ multiplex PCR; TCRdb's version includes in-frame clones alone and lacks a portion of them. The top ten hold around 2.5% of the sample, which has 100,000 to 150,000 clones, approximately 92% seen once. The V call is TRBV7-2, the J call TRBJ1-4; 9 bases map to TRBD1. The sequence came from a man in his late teens or twenties in good health. The sample taken for sequencing was blood. The CDR3 sequence is CASSEDRGREKLFF. The CDR3 region has the DNA TGTGCCAGCAGCGAGGACAGGGGTAGGGAAAAACTGTTTTTT.